This TCR beta chain was obtained from a study of blood T cell repertoires in COVID-19. Overall study: PBMCs, B-cell-depleted T cells, or T cells were the source of the cDNA or gDNA that made up the material.

Authors' analysis steps: Amplified reference gene primers provided the basis for estimating nucleated cell counts. Generated by immunoSEQ multiplex PCR, the TCRdb table keeps only in-frame clones and is missing some. The DNA was the basis for D and trimming; V, J and clone size are from that table. The sample carries roughly 200,000 clones, approximately 86% recorded once. This clone was counted a single time. Per the germline V gene, CDR1 is SGHRS and CDR2 is YFSETQ. V lost 1 base and J 4 bases, leaving 9 bases between the germline ends. The CDR3 totals 14 residues. Cohorts were determined from participant-reported clinical history.

This TCR was sampled from a woman in her twenties or thirties who had been exposed to COVID-19. Source material: PBMCs or T cells enriched from blood (not recorded which). The chain recombines TRBV5-1 with TRBJ1-3; perhaps TRBD1 as D (6 bases). The CDR3 reads CASSLRGQGNTIYF. The DNA for the CDR3 is TGCGCCAGCAGCTTGAGAGGACAGGGAAACACCATATATTTT.